These 15 T cell receptor beta chains share one sample of origin, sequenced in a study of T cells in Graves' hyperthyroidism and ophthalmopathy. Regions amplified from RNA transcripts were the TCR beta CDR3 regions. Primed by the HTBI set, a first-round RT-PCR was run on the TCR CDR3. One entry per CDR3 protein results from TCRdb running MiXCR on the multiplex PCR reads. The data contain around 300,000 distinct CDR3 sequences, approximately 14% of them singletons. Material: blood. The receptor source for this set is a woman in her forties or fifties with Graves' hyperthyroidism that later progressed to Graves' ophthalmopathy.

This clonotype was counted ten times or more. Mismatch with germline at one junction end may stem from a read error. The chain joins TRBV3-1 to TRBJ2-7; 7 bases are shared with TRBD2. The germline gives CDR1 LGHDT, CDR2 YNNKEL (reference sequence). The CDR3 length is 11 residues. The chain's CDR3 is CASSRTSEKYF. In DNA form, the CDR3 reads TGTGCCAGCAGCCGCACTAGCGAGAAGTACTTC.

The chain couples TRBV10-3 to TRBJ2-7, with 8 bases aligning to TRBD2. CDR3 length: 13 amino acids. The trim removed 7 bases at V and 3 bases at J, leaving 5 bases unmatched. Germline CDR1 and CDR2: ENHRY and SYGVKD. The CDR3 DNA follows: TGTGCCATCAAACGGGAGGGCTTCTACGAGCAGTACTTC. Its protein product is CAIKREGFYEQYF.

This clonotype came up many times. The V gene is TRBV3-1, the J gene TRBJ2-1; TRBD2 agrees at 13 bases. CDR1 and CDR2 (germline): LGHDT, YNNKEL (reference sequence). V lost 4 bases to trimming and J lost 9 bases; unmatched junction nucleotides: 9. The CDR3 length is 16 residues. CDR3 in DNA: TGTGCCAGCAGCCTCCGACTAGCGGGAGGACCGGTTGAGCAGTTCTTC. It is translated as CASSLRLAGGPVEQFF.

The chain uses TRBV19 and TRBJ1-2; D not certain. This CDR3 spans 11 amino acids. Between the trimmed V and J ends, which lost 1 base and 9 bases, there was a span of 6 bases. Per the germline V gene, CDR1 is LNHDA and CDR2 is SQIVND (reference sequence). In nucleotides, the CDR3 is TGTGCCAGTAGTATAGGGGGTCGCTACACCTTC. Its translation: CASSIGGRYTF.

In this sample, this clonotype turned up many times. This chain joins TRBV3-1 and TRBJ2-2, with TRBD2 identical over 7 bases. CDR1 LGHDT and CDR2 YNNKEL come from the germline V gene (reference sequence). The CDR3 runs 16 residues. J gave up 8 bases and V 1 base, and 10 bases lay outside the gene matches. CDR3 nucleotide sequence: TGTGCCAGCAGCCAAGGACTAGCCATCCTTCAGGGGGAGCTGTTTTTT. Protein sequence: CASSQGLAILQGELFF.

CDR3 nucleotides: TGCGCCAGCAGCCCAGGGCAGGGTTCGAGAGAGACCCAGTACTTC. Its protein product is CASSPGQGSRETQYF. This chain joins TRBV5-1 and TRBJ2-5; the D gene is possibly TRBD1 (5 bases). The CDR3 spans 15 residues. Deletions cut 4 bases from V and 4 bases from J, with 17 bases between. The germline V gene has CDR1 SGHRS and CDR2 YFSETQ.

This clonotype was seen a handful of times. V and J are TRBV5-6 and TRBJ2-5, with D possibly being TRBD1 (5 bases). Germline V lookup: CDR1 SGHDT, CDR2 YYEEEE. V was clipped by 1 base and J by 2 bases, with 6 bases between them. The CDR3 runs to 13 residues. The CDR3 here is CASSLPGQETQYF. In DNA form, the CDR3 reads TGTGCCAGCAGCTTGCCAGGGCAAGAGACCCAGTACTTC.

This clonotype showed up many times. The genes are TRBV5-1 and TRBJ1-1, with D perhaps TRBD1 (5 bases). Germline assignment: CDR1 SGHRS and CDR2 YFSETQ. The CDR3 loop spans 14 amino acids. V lost 1 base, J lost 3 bases, and 10 bases lay in between. CDR3: CASSLKGSDTEAFF. In DNA form, the CDR3 reads TGCGCCAGCAGCTTGAAGGGGAGTGACACTGAAGCTTTCTTT.

This clonotype was detected only once. The CDR3 protein is CASGVSGRPHNEQFF. The CDR3 DNA sequence: TGCGCCAGCGGGGTTAGCGGGAGACCCCACAATGAGCAGTTCTTC. V and J are TRBV5-1 and TRBJ2-1; 9 nucleotides match TRBD2. The CDR3 contains 15 residues. In germline, CDR1 is SGHRS, CDR2 YFSETQ. Trimming took 7 bases from V and 5 from J; bases not matched to a gene: 10. Looking up the rest from reference TRBV5-1 and TRBJ2-1 gives the full variable domain: KAGVTQTPRYLIKTRGQQVTLSCSPISGHRSVSWYQQTPGQGLQFLFEYFSETQRNKGNFPGRFSGRQFSNSRSEMNVSTLELGDSALYLCASGVSGRPHNEQFFGPGTRLTVL.

This clonotype was counted ten times or more. The chain joins TRBV28 to TRBJ2-7; D possibly corresponds to TRBD1 (6 bases). This CDR3 has 13 residues. Trimming removed 8 bases from V and 9 bases from J, with 20 bases in between. The V gene's germline CDR1 is MDHEN and CDR2 SYDVKM. CDR3 residues: CASGLWDTGVQYF. CDR3 nucleotides: TGTGCCAGCGGCCTATGGGACACTGGCGTGCAGTACTTC.

The V gene is TRBV2, the J gene TRBJ2-7, with D maybe TRBD1 (5 bases). CDR3 length: 14 amino acids. Germline V lookup: CDR1 SNHLY, CDR2 FYNNEI. V was shortened by 5 bases and J by 7 bases, with 18 bases between the two germline ends. The DNA for the CDR3 is TGTGCCAGCAGTTCTGACAGACGGATCGGAGAGCAGTACTTC. It codes for CASSSDRRIGEQYF.

This clonotype was detected many times. This chain connects TRBV28 to TRBJ1-6; no reliable D call. The CDR3 consists of 16 residues. Germline CDR1 MDHEN, CDR2 SYDVKM. Trimming stripped 1 base from V and 7 bases from J, with 14 bases between. The DNA for the CDR3 is TGTGCCAGCAGTTTATCCGCGGGTTTGGGAAATTCACCCCTCCACTTT. Translating gives CASSLSAGLGNSPLHF.

This clonotype was seen at least ten times. The CDR3 spells CASRTGWAEAFF. For the CDR3, the DNA is TGTGCCAGCAGAACGGGTTGGGCTGAAGCTTTCTTT. This chain joins TRBV12-3 or TRBV12-4 and TRBJ1-1; D call uncertain. Trimming cost V 6 bases and J 6 bases, with 11 bases left between them. The CDR3 length is 12 residues.

This clonotype was counted ten times or more. This chain connects TRBV20-1 to TRBJ2-3, with D possibly being TRBD2 (5 bases). Trimming pared 7 bases from V and 1 base from J, leaving 15 bases between. The CDR3 spans 14 residues. Germline assignment: CDR1 DFQATT and CDR2 SNEGSKA (reference sequence). CDR3 loop: CSGSDFLGTDTQYF. The CDR3 DNA sequence: TGCAGTGGGTCGGACTTTCTGGGCACAGATACGCAGTATTTT.

This clonotype was observed many times. The rearrangement links TRBV12-3 or TRBV12-4 to TRBJ2-7; tentatively, D is TRBD1 (5 bases). Between the trimmed V and J ends, which lost 3 bases and 4 bases, there was a span of 13 bases. There are 14 residues in the CDR3. CDR3 loop: CASSFAGPIYEQYF. As DNA, the CDR3 is TGTGCCAGCAGTTTTGCAGGGCCAATTTACGAGCAGTACTTC.